Listed below are T cell receptor beta chains from one sample, sequenced in a study of blood T cell repertoires in COVID-19. Method: immunoSEQ multiplex PCR; TCRdb's copy keeps in-frame clones and lacks some. The sample lists 50,000 to 85,000 clones; over 80% were seen once. The sample taken for sequencing was peripheral blood. These receptors originate from a human donor in a cohort sampled during active COVID-19. CDR3s include the opening cysteine and the closing phenylalanine or tryptophan. Each record gives: V gene, D gene, clone size, J gene, CDR3 DNA, CDR3 protein. The D gene is left open where the match is weak. Size tells how often a clone was seen (once, few, many) or the class of an expanded clone, and some rows leave it out.

TRBV6-1	NA	NA	TRBJ1-2	TGTGCCAGCAGTGAAGCGTCAGTGGGCTACACCTTC	CASSEASVGYTF
TRBV6-5	NA	once	TRBJ2-3	TGTGCCAGCAGGAGGATGGGAGATACGCAGTATTTT	CASRRMGDTQYF
TRBV11-2	NA	NA	TRBJ1-4	TGTGCCAGCAGCTTTGCTGGGCTCACCCCCGTAAAACTGTTTTTT	CASSFAGLTPVKLFF
TRBV6-5	TRBD1	NA	TRBJ2-4	TGTGCCAGCAGCCCCCAGGGACAGGAAAACATTCAGTACTTC	CASSPQGQENIQYF
TRBV30	NA	NA	TRBJ1-1	TGTGCCTGGAGTGTACAGGCGAGGTCTGAAGCTTTCTTT	CAWSVQARSEAFF
TRBV6-5	NA	NA	TRBJ1-5	TGTGCCATCACCCGGTCAGGGCTTAGCAATCAGCCCCAGCATTTT	CAITRSGLSNQPQHF
TRBV10-2	TRBD1	NA	TRBJ1-1	TGCGCCACCTACGTTGGACAGGGGGAGAACACTGAAGCTTTCTTT	CATYVGQGENTEAFF
TRBV5-1	NA	NA	TRBJ1-5	TGCGCCAGCAGCTTGGAGGCAGGGGACCGTCAGCCCCAGCATTTT	CASSLEAGDRQPQHF
TRBV20-1	TRBD1	NA	TRBJ1-5	TGCAGTGCTAGTGACCGGGACAGTGGATATAGCAATCAGCCCCAGCATTTT	CSASDRDSGYSNQPQHF
TRBV9	TRBD2	once	TRBJ2-7	TGTGCCAGCAGCCCAAGGACTAGCGGAGCCTCCTACGAGCAGTACTTC	CASSPRTSGASYEQYF
TRBV14	TRBD1	NA	TRBJ1-1	TGTGCCAGCAGCCAAGGACAGGGGGGCACTGAAGCTTTCTTT	CASSQGQGGTEAFF
TRBV4-3	NA	NA	TRBJ1-1	TGCGCCAGCAGCCATCAGCAGGGAGGCACTGAAGCTTTCTTT	CASSHQQGGTEAFF
TRBV28	NA	NA	TRBJ2-1	TGTGCCAGCAGAAAGACAGGTTACAATGAGCAGTTCTTC	CASRKTGYNEQFF
TRBV20-1	NA	NA	TRBJ1-1	TGCAGTGCTCTCGGAGGGGACCGCGCTTTCTTT	CSALGGDRAFF
TRBV29-1	TRBD1	NA	TRBJ1-2	TGCAGCGTCTATCAAGGACAGGGAGGCTATGGCTACACCTTC	CSVYQGQGGYGYTF
TRBV4-1	NA	NA	TRBJ1-1	TGCGCCAGCAGCCAACGGGTGCAGTGGACTGAAGCTTTCTTT	CASSQRVQWTEAFF
TRBV2	TRBD1	NA	TRBJ1-3	TGTGCCAGCGGGGACCGGGACAGGGTAGACACCATATATTTT	CASGDRDRVDTIYF
TRBV18	NA	NA	TRBJ2-2	TGTGCCAGCTCACCATTGCAGGGATTGAACACCGGGGAGCTGTTTTTT	CASSPLQGLNTGELFF